Listed here are 8 T cell receptor beta chains from one sample, sequenced in a study of blood T cells in healthy people across ages. Together with a sample-barcoded 5' primer, a J-beta primer mix was included in a second PCR lasting about 7 to 12 cycles. Via MiXCR, TCRdb re-called the 5' RACE reads, giving one row per CDR3 protein. The sample consists of fewer than 600,000 distinct CDR3 sequences, about 28% of them appearing once. The sample also formed part of further work on T cells of mothers and their children.

The sample taken for sequencing was blood. These receptors were obtained from a boy between 2 and 15 years old in good health.

The gene calls are TRBV4-3 and TRBJ2-1; 14 bases agree with TRBD2. Trimming at V came to 0 bases and at J to 9 bases, leaving 7 bases not matched to a gene. This CDR3 spans 17 amino acids. The germline CDR1 and CDR2 sequences are LGHNA and YSLEER. This CDR3 is CASSQDRTSGRSGEQFF. In DNA, the CDR3 is TGCGCCAGCAGCCAAGATAGGACTAGCGGGAGGTCGGGTGAGCAGTTCTTC.

The chain joins TRBV5-5 to TRBJ2-7; D is possibly TRBD2 (6 bases). The germline V gene encodes CDR1 SGHKS and CDR2 YYEKEE (reference sequence). Between the trimmed V and J ends, which lost 7 bases and 0 bases, there was a span of 17 bases. The CDR3 length is 15 residues. The CDR3 loop is CASGRGLLSSYEQYF. CDR3 bases: TGTGCCAGCGGCCGGGGGTTACTGAGCTCCTACGAGCAGTACTTC.

This clonotype turned up a few times. The chain is built from TRBV20-1 and TRBJ1-2; no firm D call. V was shortened by 1 base and J by 2 bases, with 8 bases between the two germline ends. The CDR3 length is 13 residues. The V gene's germline CDR1 is DFQATT and CDR2 SNEGSKA (reference sequence). The CDR3 protein is CSARGVENYGYTF. The CDR3 nucleotides are TGCAGTGCTAGAGGGGTAGAGAACTATGGCTACACCTTC.

This clonotype was observed a handful of times. The chain has TRBV20-1 and TRBJ2-5; unclear D gene. Near its end, the DNA agrees better with TRBJ2-7, so the J call may be wrong. The CDR3 is made up of 11 amino acids. Germline V gene data show CDR1 as DFQATT and CDR2 as SNEGSKA (reference sequence). CDR3 protein: CSAKSDYEQYF. The CDR3 nucleotides are TGCAGTGCTAAGTCTGACTACGAGCAGTACTTC.

With respect to this clonotype: A much bigger clone sits one base away, suggesting this may be a read error. The chain links TRBV13 to TRBJ1-1; D not resolved. CDR1 PRHDT and CDR2 FYEKMQ come from the germline V gene (reference sequence). V lost 5 bases and J lost 1, with 8 bases in between. The CDR3 has 13 amino acids. CDR3 DNA sequence: TGTGCCAGCAGCCACACAGAGAACACTGAAGCTTTCTTT. Its protein is CASSHTENTEAFF.

This clonotype was found a few times. CDR3 DNA: TGCAGTGCTAGAGATCCGACAGGGAACAATGAGCAGTTCTTC. It yields the protein CSARDPTGNNEQFF. V gene TRBV20-1 combines with J gene TRBJ2-1, with TRBD1 matching over 7 bases. Germline V gene data show CDR1 as DFQATT and CDR2 as SNEGSKA (reference sequence). The CDR3 spans 14 residues. V dropped 0 bases and J dropped 5; count of bases not matched to a gene: 4.

V gene TRBV29-1 combines with J gene TRBJ2-3, with D tentatively TRBD1 (5 bases). Germline V gene lookup returns CDR1 SQVTM and CDR2 ANQGSEA. This CDR3 has 14 residues. Trimming pared 4 bases from V and 2 bases from J, leaving 13 bases between. CDR3 region: CSVVSDTSTDTQYF. For the CDR3, the DNA is TGCAGCGTTGTGTCGGACACCTCCACAGATACGCAGTATTTT.

V gene TRBV27 combines with J gene TRBJ1-5, with D unclear. V gave up 5 bases and J gave up 10 bases, with 18 bases separating them. This CDR3 is built from 14 residues. Per the germline V gene, CDR1 is MNHEY and CDR2 is SMNVEV (reference sequence). The CDR3 is CASSAGSSMSPQHF. In nucleotides, the CDR3 is TGTGCCAGCAGTGCCGGGTCCTCAATGAGCCCCCAGCATTTT.